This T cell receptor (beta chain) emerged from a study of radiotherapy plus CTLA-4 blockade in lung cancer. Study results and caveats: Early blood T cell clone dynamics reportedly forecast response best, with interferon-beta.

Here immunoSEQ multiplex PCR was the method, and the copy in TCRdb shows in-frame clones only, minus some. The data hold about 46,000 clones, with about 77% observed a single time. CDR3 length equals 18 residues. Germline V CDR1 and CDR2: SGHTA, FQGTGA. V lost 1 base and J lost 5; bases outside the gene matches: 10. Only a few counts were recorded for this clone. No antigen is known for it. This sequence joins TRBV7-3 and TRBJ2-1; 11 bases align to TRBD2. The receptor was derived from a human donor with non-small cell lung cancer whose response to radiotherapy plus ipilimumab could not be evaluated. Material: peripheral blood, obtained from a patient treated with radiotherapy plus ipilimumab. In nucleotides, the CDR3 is TGTGCCAGCAGCTTAATAGCGGCTAGCGGGGGGTGGAACAATGAGCAGTTCTTC. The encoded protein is CASSLIAASGGWNNEQFF.